This T cell receptor beta chain originates from a study of T cell changes during pregnancy in multiple sclerosis. Produced via immunoSEQ multiplex PCR; TCRdb's table is partial and in-frame only. The repertoire includes around 30,000 clones, roughly 91% of them detected once, and about 0.45% sits in the top ten. Sequences were derived from CD4+ T cells from peripheral blood mononuclear cells, sampled after pregnancy. The TCR comes from a female donor with multiple sclerosis, enrolled in a pregnancy study.

The CDR3: CASSGNYNEQFF. The CDR3, as DNA: TGTGCCAGCTCCGGGAACTACAATGAGCAGTTCTTC. The rearrangement uses TRBV30 and TRBJ2-1; tentatively, D is TRBD2 (5 bases). V shed 8 bases and J shed 3 bases, with 11 bases lying between them. Per the germline V gene, CDR1 is GTSNPN and CDR2 is SVGIG (reference sequence). CDR3 length: 12 residues.